This section outlines one T cell receptor (beta chain) sequence together with its context. Its specificity is unknown. V was clipped by 5 bases and J by 5 bases, with 25 bases between them. Per the germline V gene, CDR1 is MDHEN and CDR2 is SYDVKM. CDR3 length: 17 residues. The protocol was immunoSEQ multiplex PCR, while the TCRdb copy is restricted to in-frame clones and leaves out a portion. The sample comprises 84,000 or so clones, around 90% of which are singletons, and roughly 5.1% rests with the top ten. This entry is derived from a study of T cell responses to AZD1222 COVID-19 vaccine. The study, taken as a whole, reports: Seropositive AZD1222 recipients at baseline numbered only five or six. Clonal diversity may have been underestimated in mostly white British donors. With two AZD1222 doses given, Spike-specific TCR breadth and depth both rose. Sampling captured repertoires only after the peak T cell response.

The clonotype comes from an adult in good health. The rearrangement joins TRBV28 to TRBJ2-7; no reliable D call. The specimen was peripheral blood, collected on day 0 of MenACWY control vaccination. CDR3 loop: CASSPILSTRINDEQYF. The CDR3 DNA sequence: TGTGCCAGCAGTCCTATACTTTCGACACGAATAAACGACGAGCAGTACTTC.